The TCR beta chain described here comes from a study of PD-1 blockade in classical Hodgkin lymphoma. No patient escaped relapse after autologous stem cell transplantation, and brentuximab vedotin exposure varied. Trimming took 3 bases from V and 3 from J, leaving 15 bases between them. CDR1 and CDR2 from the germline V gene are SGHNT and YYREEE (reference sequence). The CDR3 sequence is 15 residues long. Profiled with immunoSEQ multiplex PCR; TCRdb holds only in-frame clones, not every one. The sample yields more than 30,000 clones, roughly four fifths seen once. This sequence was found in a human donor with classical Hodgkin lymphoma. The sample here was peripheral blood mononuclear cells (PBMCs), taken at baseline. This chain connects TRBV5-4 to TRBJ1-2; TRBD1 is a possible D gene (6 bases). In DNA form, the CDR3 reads TGTGCCAGCAGCTCCGTTGGAGGGGGTGACTATGGCTACACCTTC. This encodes CASSSVGGGDYGYTF. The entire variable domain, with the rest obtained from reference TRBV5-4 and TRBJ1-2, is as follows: ETGVTQSPTHLIKTRGQQVTLRCSSQSGHNTVSWYQQALGQGPQFIFQYYREEENGRGNFPPRFSGLQFPNYSSELNVNALELDDSALYLCASSSVGGGDYGYTFGSGTRLTVV.